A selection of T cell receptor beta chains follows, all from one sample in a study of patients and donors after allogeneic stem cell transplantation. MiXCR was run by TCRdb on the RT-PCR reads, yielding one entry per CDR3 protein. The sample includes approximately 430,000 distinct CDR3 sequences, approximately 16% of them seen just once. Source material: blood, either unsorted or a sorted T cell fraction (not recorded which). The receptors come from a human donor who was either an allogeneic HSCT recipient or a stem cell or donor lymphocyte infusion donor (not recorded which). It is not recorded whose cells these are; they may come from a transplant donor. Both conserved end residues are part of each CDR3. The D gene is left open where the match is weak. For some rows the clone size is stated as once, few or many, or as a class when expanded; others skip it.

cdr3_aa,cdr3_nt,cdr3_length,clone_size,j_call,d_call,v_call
CSVAGDRNSYEQYF,TGCAGCGTTGCCGGGGACAGGAACTCCTACGAGCAGTACTTC,14,many,TRBJ2-7,TRBD1,TRBV29-1
CASSFGQGRMNTEAFF,TGTGCCAGCAGCTTCGGACAGGGGAGGATGAACACTGAAGCTTTCTTT,16,.,TRBJ1-1,TRBD1,TRBV7-9
CAWRGGSGAIYEQYF,TGTGCCTGGCGAGGGGGTAGCGGAGCCATTTACGAGCAGTACTTC,15,.,TRBJ2-7,.,TRBV30
CSVRFRDRGLTLHF,TGCAGCGTCCGGTTCCGGGACAGGGGCCTCACCCTCCACTTT,14,few,TRBJ1-6,TRBD1,TRBV29-1
CASRDGLAGGPYQETQYF,TGTGCCAGCAGGGACGGACTAGCGGGAGGACCCTACCAAGAGACCCAGTACTTC,18,few,TRBJ2-5,TRBD2,TRBV2
CSVEATRAFF,TGCAGCGTTGAGGCTACTCGGGCTTTCTTT,10,few,TRBJ1-1,.,TRBV29-1
CAWSSTGNTEAFF,TGTGCCTGGAGTTCCACAGGGAACACTGAAGCTTTCTTT,13,.,TRBJ1-1,.,TRBV30
CASSPRDRGKWTF,TGTGCCAGCAGTCCCCGGGACAGGGGGAAGTGGACCTTC,13,few,TRBJ1-2,TRBD1,TRBV2
CASSEADLRAFF,TGTGCCAGCAGTGAAGCGGATCTACGAGCTTTCTTT,12,.,TRBJ1-1,.,TRBV2
CSAFTTGGGKGYTF,TGCAGTGCTTTTACCACAGGGGGAGGAAAGGGCTACACCTTC,14,.,TRBJ1-2,TRBD1,TRBV20-1
CATSDIPGQGTHEQYF,TGTGCCACCAGTGATATACCGGGACAGGGGACCCACGAGCAGTACTTC,16,many,TRBJ2-7,TRBD1,TRBV24-1
CASSVEGQVYYGYTF,TGTGCCAGCAGCGTAGAAGGGCAGGTATACTATGGCTACACCTTC,15,.,TRBJ1-2,.,TRBV9
CASSPSLTPLQYF,TGTGCCAGCTCACCAAGTCTAACACCTCTTCAGTACTTC,13,few,TRBJ2-4,.,TRBV18
CASSYRGTYNEQFF,TGTGCCAGCAGTTACCGGGGCACATACAATGAGCAGTTCTTC,14,.,TRBJ2-1,.,TRBV6-5
CASSTRTSGNGELFF,TGTGCCAGCAGCACCCGGACTAGCGGGAACGGGGAGCTGTTTTTT,15,few,TRBJ2-2,TRBD2,TRBV9
CATSKRGMLETQYF,TGTGCCACCTCCAAGCGGGGGATGTTAGAGACCCAGTACTTC,14,few,TRBJ2-5,TRBD2,TRBV27
CASSSNRGPGNTIYF,TGTGCCAGCAGCTCAAACAGGGGGCCGGGAAACACCATATATTTT,15,.,TRBJ1-3,TRBD1,TRBV7-9
CASSSREKNQPQHF,TGTGCCAGCAGCAGCCGGGAGAAAAATCAGCCCCAGCATTTT,14,.,TRBJ1-5,.,TRBV6-1
CASSYRTGLSYEQYF,TGTGCCAGCAGCTACAGGACAGGGCTGAGCTACGAGCAGTACTTC,15,.,TRBJ2-7,TRBD1,TRBV11-3
CASRETANTGELFF,TGTGCCAGCAGAGAAACAGCTAACACCGGGGAGCTGTTTTTT,14,many,TRBJ2-2,.,TRBV6-8
CASSIGGPSYEQYF,TGTGCCAGCAGTATCGGGGGCCCCTCCTACGAGCAGTACTTC,14,few,TRBJ2-7,.,TRBV12-3/TRBV12-4
CASTAASSYNSPLHF,TGTGCCAGCACCGCTGCTAGCTCCTATAATTCACCCCTCCACTTT,15,many,TRBJ1-6,.,TRBV12-3/TRBV12-4
CSANNPQGVENYNEQFF,TGCAGCGCCAATAACCCCCAGGGGGTAGAAAACTACAATGAGCAGTTCTTC,17,.,TRBJ2-1,TRBD1,TRBV29-1
CSAWSGGNGETQYF,TGCAGTGCTTGGAGCGGGGGAAACGGAGAGACCCAGTACTTC,14,many,TRBJ2-5,TRBD2,TRBV20-1
CASSMWDRLSGPLHF,TGTGCCAGTAGTATGTGGGACAGGCTATCGGGTCCCCTCCACTTT,15,.,TRBJ1-6,TRBD1,TRBV19
CASSIGTSGNNEQFF,TGCGCCAGCAGCATAGGGACTAGCGGGAACAATGAGCAGTTCTTC,15,few,TRBJ2-1,TRBD2,TRBV5-1
CASSLRPATDTQYF,TGTGCCAGCAGCTTGAGGCCCGCTACAGATACGCAGTATTTT,14,.,TRBJ2-3,.,TRBV5-5
CASSQVAGVKQYF,TGTGCCAGCAGCCAAGTAGCGGGAGTTAAGCAGTACTTC,13,few,TRBJ2-7,TRBD2,TRBV3-1
CASSLEPPRTGELFF,TGCGCCAGCAGCTTGGAACCCCCACGGACCGGGGAGCTGTTTTTT,15,few,TRBJ2-2,.,TRBV5-1
CASSQVPLLGTDTQYF,TGCGCCAGCAGCCAAGTACCCCTTCTGGGCACAGATACGCAGTATTTT,16,many,TRBJ2-3,.,TRBV4-1
CASSSIRTVYEQYF,TGTGCCAGCAGCTCAATACGGACAGTCTACGAGCAGTACTTC,14,few,TRBJ2-7,.,TRBV11-1
CASIGLAGGYNEQFF,TGCGCCAGCATTGGACTAGCGGGAGGGTACAATGAGCAGTTCTTC,15,.,TRBJ2-1,TRBD2,TRBV4-1
CATSRERAGTGGVYGYTF,TGTGCCACCAGCAGAGAACGGGCCGGGACAGGGGGCGTCTATGGCTACACCTTC,18,.,TRBJ1-2,TRBD1,TRBV15
CASSQVTQGALGKTQYF,TGTGCCAGCAGCCAAGTTACTCAGGGGGCGCTTGGGAAGACCCAGTACTTC,17,few,TRBJ2-5,TRBD1,TRBV4-2
CSARDSWGSGGGINEQFF,TGCAGTGCTAGAGATTCTTGGGGTAGCGGGGGAGGGATAAATGAGCAGTTCTTC,18,few,TRBJ2-1,TRBD2,TRBV20-1
CASSPGLMNTEAFF,TGTGCCAGCAGCCCGGGACTGATGAACACTGAAGCTTTCTTT,14,.,TRBJ1-1,.,TRBV7-9
CASSGRPQGTWDTQYF,TGTGCCAGCAGCGGAAGGCCGCAGGGGACGTGGGATACGCAGTATTTT,16,.,TRBJ2-3,.,TRBV7-3
CASSSGTAGNTIYF,TGTGCCAGCAGTAGCGGGACAGCTGGAAACACCATATATTTT,14,few,TRBJ1-3,TRBD1,TRBV6-1
CATSDRTSGNNEQFF,TGTGCCACCAGTGATCGGACTAGCGGGAACAATGAGCAGTTCTTC,15,.,TRBJ2-1,TRBD2,TRBV24-1
CASSQDRSGGILETQYF,TGCGCCAGCAGCCAAGATCGGAGCGGGGGGATTTTAGAGACCCAGTACTTC,17,.,TRBJ2-5,TRBD2,TRBV4-3
CASSQTGGLGGYTF,TGCGCCAGCAGCCAGACAGGGGGCTTGGGAGGCTACACCTTC,14,few,TRBJ1-2,TRBD1,TRBV4-1
CSASSPSGSITDTQYF,TGCAGTGCTAGTAGTCCTAGCGGGAGTATCACAGATACGCAGTATTTT,16,.,TRBJ2-3,TRBD2,TRBV20-1
CASSTTGWGSAGELFF,TGTGCCAGCAGCACGACAGGGTGGGGGTCCGCCGGGGAGCTGTTTTTT,16,few,TRBJ2-2,TRBD1,TRBV9
CASSYIRTGGMTGELFF,TGTGCCAGCAGCTATATAAGGACAGGGGGCATGACCGGGGAGCTGTTTTTT,17,few,TRBJ2-2,TRBD1,TRBV7-9
CASSNRQGVITEAFF,TGTGCCAGCAGTAACCGACAGGGCGTTATCACTGAAGCTTTCTTT,15,many,TRBJ1-1,TRBD1,TRBV6-1
CSARMGLALDTQYF,TGCAGTGCTAGAATGGGACTAGCTCTAGATACGCAGTATTTT,14,.,TRBJ2-3,TRBD2,TRBV20-1
CASSQDDWRTGEAFF,TGTGCCAGCAGCCAAGATGATTGGAGGACCGGTGAAGCTTTCTTT,15,many,TRBJ1-1,.,TRBV3-1
CASSYGGRSGYTF,TGTGCCAGCAGTTACGGGGGCAGAAGTGGCTACACCTTC,13,few,TRBJ1-2,.,TRBV6-5
CASSYGTDQETQYF,TGTGCCAGCAGTTACGGGACGGACCAAGAGACCCAGTACTTC,14,.,TRBJ2-5,.,TRBV6-5
CASSSATRQGAYEQYF,TGCGCCAGCAGCTCGGCCACTCGGCAGGGGGCCTACGAGCAGTACTTC,16,few,TRBJ2-7,TRBD1,TRBV5-1
CSARLAGGFNEQFF,TGCAGTGCCCGGTTAGCGGGAGGGTTTAATGAGCAGTTCTTC,14,few,TRBJ2-1,TRBD2,TRBV20-1
CASSQPTRVAKNIQYF,TGCGCCAGCAGCCAACCGACCAGGGTGGCCAAAAACATTCAGTACTTC,16,few,TRBJ2-4,.,TRBV4-1
CASSLAGTGVAYNEQFF,TGCGCCAGCAGCTTGGCGGGGACAGGGGTCGCCTACAATGAGCAGTTCTTC,17,many,TRBJ2-1,TRBD1,TRBV5-1
CASSNPQPGSEAFF,TGTGCCAGCAGCAACCCTCAGCCAGGGTCTGAAGCTTTCTTT,14,few,TRBJ1-1,.,TRBV21-1